The 27 T cell receptor beta chains below were found in one sample sequenced in a study of human thymus T cells. Corrective cardiac operations yielded the resected thymus tissue. Profiled with immunoSEQ multiplex PCR; TCRdb holds only in-frame clones, not every one. This sample yields about 78,000 clones, of which around 96% are seen a single time; approximately 0.03% belongs to the top ten. The sample consisted of thymus tissue. The receptors were sampled from a boy younger than two with a congenital heart defect but otherwise immunologically healthy.

This chain connects TRBV7-9 to TRBJ2-3; TRBD2 aligns across 8 bases. The CDR3 sequence is 15 residues long. Trimming removed 5 bases from V and 6 bases from J; junction bases left unmatched: 10. Germline assignment: CDR1 SEHNR and CDR2 FQNEAQ (reference sequence). CDR3 sequence: CASSPGTSQLDTQYF. In nucleotides, the CDR3 is TGTGCCAGCAGCCCGGGGACTAGTCAACTGGATACGCAGTATTTT.

The chain carries TRBV7-3 and TRBJ2-3, with 7 bases identical to TRBD2. Trimming removed 5 bases from V and 2 bases from J; junction bases left unmatched: 1. Germline V gives CDR1 SGHTA, CDR2 FQGTGA. CDR3 length equals 13 residues. CDR3 in DNA: TGTGCCAGCAGCCGGGACTACACAGATACGCAGTATTTT. This gives the protein CASSRDYTDTQYF.

This rearrangement joins TRBV7-9 to TRBJ2-7; possibly TRBD2 for D (6 bases). Looked up from germline, CDR1 is SEHNR and CDR2 is FQNEAQ (reference sequence). Trimming stripped 7 bases from V and 3 bases from J, with 13 bases between. This CDR3 region has 13 residues. The CDR3 region has the DNA TGTGCCAGCAATACGGGGGTGGTCTACGAGCAGTACTTC. Translation: CASNTGVVYEQYF.

This sequence joins TRBV5-1 and TRBJ1-1; D not resolved. Trimming stripped 3 bases from V and 2 bases from J, with 11 bases between. The CDR3 covers 14 residues. Looked up from germline, CDR1 is SGHRS and CDR2 is YFSETQ. The CDR3, as DNA: TGCGCCAGCAGCTCTACAGTTGCCAACACTGAAGCTTTCTTT. Its protein is CASSSTVANTEAFF.

The chain has TRBV7-8 and TRBJ2-7; D is tentatively TRBD1 or TRBD2 (5 bases each). V lost 4 bases to trimming and J lost 2 bases, with 15 bases between them. CDR1 is SGHVS and CDR2 is FQNEAQ in the germline V gene. This CDR3 comprises 15 residues. The CDR3 sequence: CASSSPGDGPYEQYF. The CDR3 nucleotides are TGTGCCAGCAGCTCGCCCGGGGACGGACCCTACGAGCAGTACTTC.

CDR3 sequence reads: CASSIVPGGVSNQPQHF. DNA for the CDR3: TGTGCCAGTAGTATAGTCCCAGGGGGAGTTAGCAATCAGCCCCAGCATTTT. The chain recombines TRBV19 with TRBJ1-5, with 7 bases fitting TRBD1. V lost 1 base and J lost 0; bases outside the gene matches: 6. Looked up from germline, CDR1 is LNHDA and CDR2 is SQIVND (reference sequence). This CDR3 spans 17 amino acids.

The chain has TRBV4-1 and TRBJ1-5, with TRBD1 matching 12 bases. Germline lookup yields CDR1 MGHRA and CDR2 YSYEKL. CDR3 length: 20 residues. Trimming removed 0 bases from V and 1 base from J; junction bases left unmatched: 10. The CDR3 sequence: CASSQEYPGQGAWSNQPQHF. The CDR3 coding sequence is TGCGCCAGCAGCCAAGAGTACCCGGGACAGGGGGCTTGGAGCAATCAGCCCCAGCATTTT.

The chain employs TRBV7-9 and TRBJ2-3; 8 bases map to TRBD1. CDR1 is SEHNR, CDR2 FQNEAQ, per germline (reference sequence). After removal of 5 bases from V and 0 bases from J, the junction contained 7 bases not matched to a gene. The CDR3 runs 16 residues. CDR3: CASSMTGDLSTDTQYF. CDR3 DNA sequence: TGTGCCAGCAGCATGACAGGGGACCTTAGCACAGATACGCAGTATTTT.

This clone was seen just once. The chain couples TRBV7-9 to TRBJ2-2; 14 bases are shared with TRBD2. Germline CDR1 and CDR2: SEHNR and FQNEAQ (reference sequence). V was pared by 5 bases and J by 4 bases, with 6 bases of the junction left unmatched. This CDR3 comprises 17 residues. The DNA for the CDR3 is TGTGCCAGCAGCAAGGGACTAGCGGGGGCCAGCACCGGGGAGCTGTTTTTT. Its translation: CASSKGLAGASTGELFF.

The chain joins TRBV11-2 to TRBJ2-3; 16 positions agree with TRBD2. The CDR3 length is 19 residues. The junction had 12 bases not matched to a gene; V was cut back by 4 bases and J by 5 bases. Germline lookup yields CDR1 SGHAT and CDR2 FQNNGV. In DNA form, the CDR3 reads TGTGCCAGCAGCTCCCAACCGGGACTAGCGGGGGGGCGGAAAGATACGCAGTATTTT. It specifies CASSSQPGLAGGRKDTQYF.

This clone was recorded only once. V gene TRBV11-2 combines with J gene TRBJ2-7; D might be TRBD2 (6 bases). The V and J ends lost 2 bases and 3 bases respectively, with 8 bases between them. This CDR3 comprises 13 residues. CDR1 is SGHAT and CDR2 is FQNNGV in the germline V gene. The CDR3 here is CASSLIGGYEQYF. DNA of the CDR3: TGTGCCAGCAGCTTAATCGGGGGCTACGAGCAGTACTTC.

This clone was seen just once. This sequence joins TRBV6-1 and TRBJ1-2; D might be TRBD1 (6 bases). Trimming left V 4 bases short and J 7 bases short, with 31 bases between. In germline, CDR1 is MNHNS, CDR2 SASEGT. The CDR3 is made up of 19 amino acids. The CDR3 region is CASSARGTRGKREAFGYTF. CDR3 DNA: TGTGCCAGCAGTGCCCGCGGGACAAGGGGTAAAAGAGAAGCCTTTGGCTACACCTTC.

The J gene is TRBJ2-7, the V gene TRBV4-3, with D perhaps matching TRBD2 (6 bases). V dropped 3 bases and J dropped 9 bases, with 18 bases sitting between them. The CDR3 has 14 amino acids. Per the germline V gene, CDR1 is LGHNA and CDR2 is YSLEER. CDR3 in DNA: TGCGCCAGCAGCCAGGCTGGGACTCTCAACGGGCAGTACTTC. It codes for CASSQAGTLNGQYF.

This chain connects TRBV11-2 to TRBJ2-7, with TRBD2 identical over 7 bases. From germline, CDR1 is SGHAT and CDR2 FQNNGV. CDR3 size: 15 residues. The V gene end was trimmed by 8 bases and the J gene end by 5 bases; junction bases not matched to a gene: 15. The CDR3 DNA follows: TGTGCCAGCTTACCCCGGGCGGGGGTATTGAACGAGCAGTACTTC. This translates into CASLPRAGVLNEQYF.

This chain links TRBV5-1 with TRBJ1-6, with D possibly matching TRBD1 (5 bases). V was trimmed by 1 base and J by 3 bases, leaving 8 bases between them. CDR3 length: 15 residues. CDR1 and CDR2 (germline): SGHRS, YFSETQ. CDR3 sequence (DNA): TGCGCCAGCAGCTTGATTAGGGGCTATAATTCACCCCTCCACTTT. Its protein is CASSLIRGYNSPLHF.

The V call is TRBV7-9, the J call TRBJ1-2; TRBD1 matches at 9 bases. The CDR3 sequence is 16 residues long. V lost 4 bases and J lost 11; bases outside the gene matches: 17. Germline V gives CDR1 SEHNR, CDR2 FQNEAQ (reference sequence). CDR3 sequence reads: CASSSTPPGQGRGYTF. CDR3 DNA sequence: TGTGCCAGCAGCTCCACGCCCCCGGGACAGGGCCGGGGTTACACCTTC.

This rearrangement joins TRBV15 to TRBJ2-7; TRBD1 might be the D (5 bases). Trimming pared 1 base from V and 3 bases from J, leaving 16 bases between. The germline CDR1 and CDR2 sequences are LNHNV and YYDKDF (reference sequence). The CDR3 is 16 residues long. The CDR3 reads CATSRVQAQPIYEQYF. The CDR3 DNA reads TGTGCCACCAGCAGAGTACAGGCCCAGCCTATCTACGAGCAGTACTTC.

V is TRBV30 and J is TRBJ1-1; 7 bases are a match to TRBD1. The germline V gene encodes CDR1 GTSNPN and CDR2 SVGIG (reference sequence). Trimming at V came to 3 bases and at J to 2 bases, leaving 6 bases not matched to a gene. This CDR3 region has 14 residues. Here the CDR3 reads CAWSRGQTNTEAFF. Written as DNA, the CDR3 is TGTGCCTGGAGCCGGGGACAGACTAACACTGAAGCTTTCTTT. Together with reference TRBV30 and TRBJ1-1, the CDR3 gives the full variable domain: SQTIHQWPATLVQPVGSPLSLECTVEGTSNPNLYWYRQAAGRGLQLLFYSVGIGQISSEVPQNLSASRPQDRQFILSSKKLLLSDSGFYLCAWSRGQTNTEAFFGQGTRLTVV.

The chain couples TRBV5-1 to TRBJ1-3; a weak D match, TRBD1 (5 bases). The germline V gene has CDR1 SGHRS and CDR2 YFSETQ. V lost 6 bases to trimming and J lost 0 bases, with 19 bases between them. This CDR3 is built from 17 residues. The DNA of the CDR3 is TGCGCCAGCACCGCCCCGGCGAAGGGGAGCTCTGGAAACACCATATATTTT. This codes for CASTAPAKGSSGNTIYF.

The sample holds one count of this clone. The chain carries TRBV14 and TRBJ2-7; tentative D call: TRBD1 (5 bases). The CDR3 spans 12 residues. Trimming cost V 5 bases and J 3 bases, with 8 bases left between them. Germline CDR1 and CDR2: SGHDN and FVKESK. CDR3 sequence: CASSRGGYEQYF. CDR3 DNA: TGTGCCAGCAGCAGGGGTGGCTACGAGCAGTACTTC.

The chain links TRBV4-2 to TRBJ1-2, with D perhaps TRBD1 (5 bases). Between the trimmed V and J ends, which lost 1 base and 4 bases, there was a span of 16 bases. The CDR3 extends over 16 amino acids. Germline loops: CDR1 LGHNA, CDR2 YNFKEQ. CDR3 DNA sequence: TGTGCCAGCAGCCAAGGGACACCCGAAGGTGGCTATGGCTACACCTTC. Protein: CASSQGTPEGGYGYTF.

The chain carries TRBV28 and TRBJ1-5; the match to TRBD1 covers 7 bases. CDR1 is MDHEN and CDR2 is SYDVKM in the germline V gene. The CDR3 extends over 14 amino acids. J gave up 4 bases and V 7 bases, and 7 bases lay outside the gene matches. This CDR3 reads CASKTGWNNQPQHF. DNA of the CDR3: TGTGCCAGCAAGACAGGGTGGAATAATCAGCCCCAGCATTTT.

This clone was seen once. The V and J genes are TRBV5-1 and TRBJ1-3, with no clear D. This CDR3 is built from 18 residues. V was clipped by 3 bases and J by 2 bases, with 21 bases between them. CDR1 is SGHRS and CDR2 is YFSETQ in the germline V gene. Here the CDR3 DNA reads TGCGCCAGCAGCTCTATGACTAGTTTCCCGTGCCCTGGAAACACCATATATTTT. It encodes CASSSMTSFPCPGNTIYF. Supplemented by reference TRBV5-1 and TRBJ1-3, the full variable domain reads KAGVTQTPRYLIKTRGQQVTLSCSPISGHRSVSWYQQTPGQGLQFLFEYFSETQRNKGNFPGRFSGRQFSNSRSEMNVSTLELGDSALYLCASSSMTSFPCPGNTIYFGEGSWLTVV.

This clone was seen a single time. The chain carries TRBV5-6 and TRBJ2-7, with 7 bases that match TRBD1. This CDR3 comprises 15 residues. Germline loops: CDR1 SGHDT, CDR2 YYEEEE. V shed 4 bases, J shed 2 bases, and the junction held 9 bases outside the gene matches. CDR3 bases: TGTGCCAGCAGCCAGACAGGGAAAGAAGCCTACGAGCAGTACTTC. Amino acids: CASSQTGKEAYEQYF.

The chain carries TRBV27 and TRBJ2-7, with D uncertain. CDR3 length equals 17 residues. The germline V gene encodes CDR1 MNHEY and CDR2 SMNVEV (reference sequence). Trimming pared 4 bases from V and 3 bases from J, leaving 22 bases between. CDR3 region: CASSSTPRRAVFYEQYF. As DNA, the CDR3 is TGTGCCAGCAGTTCGACTCCACGTAGGGCAGTCTTCTACGAGCAGTACTTC.

The gene calls are TRBV6-1 and TRBJ2-5; TRBD1 aligns across 8 bases. The CDR3 consists of 13 residues. V shed 6 bases and J 5 bases; nucleotides not matched to a gene: 5. CDR1 is MNHNS, CDR2 SASEGT, per germline. CDR3 in amino acids: CASRATGDETQYF. CDR3 coding DNA: TGTGCCAGCAGAGCGACAGGGGACGAGACCCAGTACTTC.

The chain is built from TRBV27 and TRBJ1-3; 7 bases are a match to TRBD1. This CDR3 region has 14 residues. V was clipped by 5 bases and J by 4 bases; unmatched bases: 5. The germline gives CDR1 MNHEY, CDR2 SMNVEV (reference sequence). Written as DNA, the CDR3 is TGTGCCAGCAGTCCCCGGGACAGCGGAAACACCATATATTTT. Residues: CASSPRDSGNTIYF.